These 21 T cell receptor beta chains share one sample of origin, sequenced in a study of cytomegalovirus exposure and HLA in healthy donors (dated by TCRdb to the late 2010s). The method behind the library was the immunoSEQ multiplex PCR assay. For the multiplex PCR, a mixture combining 60 forward primers for TCR Vbeta segments and 13 reverse primers for TCR Jbeta segments was used. In TCRdb, the immuneACCESS table is reduced to in-frame sequences with V and J assigned. These tables do not hold every clone; where another copy was compared, an unresolved V gene accounts for under half, and the others remain unexplained. The sample table contains about 140,000 clones; only one count was recorded for about 66% of them. The ten most abundant clones make up over 1.5% of the sample. Sequenced sample: PBMCs. Every receptor here comes from a human donor in good health.

The chain is built from TRBV18 and TRBJ2-1; D unclear. The germline CDR1 and CDR2 sequences are KGHSH and LQKENI. The CDR3 has 16 amino acids. V gave up 2 bases and J gave up 4 bases, with 15 bases separating them. The CDR3 coding sequence is TGTGCCAGCTCACCATCCGCTTCTACCCTTTACAATGAGCAGTTCTTC. Its protein product is CASSPSASTLYNEQFF.

The chain joins TRBV28 to TRBJ2-2, with 11 bases identical to TRBD2. Germline CDR1 reads MDHEN; CDR2 reads SYDVKM. CDR3 length equals 15 residues. V trimming: 2 bases; J trimming: 5 bases; junction bases outside the gene matches: 1. CDR3 bases: TGTGCCAGCAGTTTAAGGACTAGCGGGACCGGGGAGCTGTTTTTT. This sequence encodes CASSLRTSGTGELFF.

The gene calls are TRBV5-1 and TRBJ2-5; D might be TRBD2 (6 bases). CDR3 size: 14 residues. V lost 1 base and J lost 5, with 12 bases in between. Germline V gives CDR1 SGHRS, CDR2 YFSETQ. CDR3 DNA sequence: TGCGCCAGCAGCTTGCTTGTTGGGGGGGAGACCCAGTACTTC. Encoded protein: CASSLLVGGETQYF.

The chain recombines TRBV6-4 with TRBJ2-5, with D maybe TRBD2 (6 bases). V was trimmed by 2 bases and J by 12 bases, leaving 31 bases between them. Germline assignment: CDR1 MRHNA and CDR2 SNTAGT. The CDR3 is made up of 18 amino acids. CDR3 in DNA: TGTGCCAGCAGTGACCCCCCCGGAAGTGGTAGCGGCACCATGGAGAAGTACTTC. Translating gives CASSDPPGSGSGTMEKYF.

A single count supports this clone. V is TRBV5-6 and J is TRBJ2-3, with 7 bases lining up with TRBD1. The length of the CDR3 is 15 residues. V lost 4 bases to trimming and J lost 6 bases; unmatched junction nucleotides: 11. Germline V lookup: CDR1 SGHDT, CDR2 YYEEEE. The chain's CDR3 is CASSGDRAPGDTQYF. CDR3 sequence (DNA): TGTGCCAGCAGCGGTGACAGGGCCCCTGGGGATACGCAGTATTTT.

This rearrangement joins TRBV28 to TRBJ2-2; D uncertain. This CDR3 comprises 17 residues. V lost 3 bases and J lost 4, with 18 bases in between. CDR1 MDHEN and CDR2 SYDVKM come from the germline V gene. CDR3 region: CASSFGDDTVRTGELFF. CDR3 nucleotides: TGTGCCAGCAGTTTTGGTGATGATACAGTTCGCACCGGGGAGCTGTTTTTT.

The chain couples TRBV5-1 to TRBJ2-1; the match to TRBD2 covers 7 bases. Germline V gene sequence: CDR1 SGHRS, CDR2 YFSETQ. V was pared by 0 bases and J by 7 bases, with 4 bases of the junction left unmatched. This CDR3 has 14 amino acids. The CDR3 DNA sequence: TGCGCCAGCAGCTTGGGGGGTAGCGGGAATGAGCAGTTCTTC. This codes for CASSLGGSGNEQFF.

The gene calls are TRBV19 and TRBJ1-1; TRBD1 is a possible D gene (6 bases). Germline CDR1 LNHDA, CDR2 SQIVND (reference sequence). The CDR3 extends over 12 amino acids. Trimming took 6 bases from V and 4 from J, leaving 9 bases between them. This CDR3 is CASRATGTEAFF. The CDR3 coding sequence is TGTGCCAGTAGGGCGACAGGCACTGAAGCTTTCTTT.

The chain employs TRBV27 and TRBJ2-1, with D perhaps TRBD2 (6 bases). The CDR3 sequence is 18 residues long. The germline V gene has CDR1 MNHEY and CDR2 SMNVEV (reference sequence). V lost 5 bases and J lost 0, with 20 bases in between. CDR3 in DNA: TGTGCCAGCAGTCCAGGCGGTGTGGGGGGAATCTCCTACAATGAGCAGTTCTTC. Translation: CASSPGGVGGISYNEQFF.

The CDR3 sequence is CASSPQGGGYTF. CDR3 sequence (DNA): TGTGCCAGCAGCCCCCAGGGCGGAGGCTACACCTTC. The chain has TRBV14 and TRBJ1-2; D perhaps matches TRBD1 (5 bases). The germline gives CDR1 SGHDN, CDR2 FVKESK. This CDR3 region has 12 residues. V lost 4 bases and J lost 8, with 11 bases in between.

The CDR3 region has the DNA TGTGCCAGCAGTGTGACAGGGAGGACAGATACGCAGTATTTT. It translates to CASSVTGRTDTQYF. The chain recombines TRBV6-1 with TRBJ2-3; a weak D match, TRBD1 (7 bases). The germline V gene encodes CDR1 MNHNS and CDR2 SASEGT. Trimming removed 4 bases from V and 3 bases from J, with 11 bases in between. This CDR3 is 14 amino acids long.

This chain links TRBV5-1 with TRBJ2-2; 7 positions match TRBD2. The CDR3 is made up of 18 amino acids. Trimming took 1 base from V and 0 from J; bases not matched to a gene: 9. In germline, CDR1 is SGHRS, CDR2 YFSETQ. This CDR3 is CASSLREREVTNTGELFF. In DNA, the CDR3 is TGCGCCAGCAGCTTGCGTGAACGGGAGGTTACGAACACCGGGGAGCTGTTTTTT. Full variable domain (outside the CDR3, taken from reference TRBV5-1 and TRBJ2-2): KAGVTQTPRYLIKTRGQQVTLSCSPISGHRSVSWYQQTPGQGLQFLFEYFSETQRNKGNFPGRFSGRQFSNSRSEMNVSTLELGDSALYLCASSLREREVTNTGELFFGEGSRLTVL.

This clone was observed a few times. CDR3 amino acids: CSVEGQGRDYEQYF. The CDR3 DNA sequence: TGCAGCGTTGAAGGACAGGGGAGGGACTACGAGCAGTACTTC. The chain joins TRBV29-1 to TRBJ2-7; perhaps TRBD1 as D (8 bases). The germline gives CDR1 SQVTM, CDR2 ANQGSEA. The CDR3 is made up of 14 amino acids. V lost 1 base and J 3 bases, leaving 13 bases between the germline ends.

The rearrangement joins TRBV5-6 to TRBJ2-1; 9 bases align to TRBD1. The V gene's germline CDR1 is SGHDT and CDR2 YYEEEE. The CDR3 has 16 amino acids. The trim removed 5 bases at V and 7 bases at J, leaving 13 bases unmatched. The CDR3 bases are TGTGCCAGCAGATTTGGACAGGGGAGAGTGGAGAATGAGCAGTTCTTC. Its protein is CASRFGQGRVENEQFF.

V is TRBV15 and J is TRBJ1-1; D perhaps matches TRBD1 (6 bases). This CDR3 contains 12 residues. V gave up 3 bases and J gave up 8 bases, with 10 bases separating them. Germline loops: CDR1 LNHNV, CDR2 YYDKDF (reference sequence). The CDR3 here is CATSRDSNEAFF. The CDR3 nucleotides read TGTGCCACCAGCAGGGACAGTAACGAAGCTTTCTTT.

The chain has TRBV9 and TRBJ2-5; tentative D call: TRBD1 (6 bases). V was trimmed by 0 bases and J by 3 bases, leaving 12 bases between them. Germline V gene sequence: CDR1 SGDLS, CDR2 YYNGEE. The CDR3 contains 15 residues. The CDR3 region has the DNA TGTGCCAGCAGCGTAGGTGCAGGGGCTAAAGAGACCCAGTACTTC. It is translated as CASSVGAGAKETQYF.

As concerns this clone: In the same sample, other DNA sequences code for this CDR3. The chain employs TRBV5-1 and TRBJ2-1; D perhaps matches TRBD2 (5 bases). From germline, CDR1 is SGHRS and CDR2 YFSETQ. The CDR3 totals 14 residues. V gave up 8 bases and J gave up 0 bases, with 12 bases separating them. Here the CDR3 DNA reads TGCGCCAGTACCCCAGGAGGCTCCTACAATGAGCAGTTCTTC. Translated, it gives CASTPGGSYNEQFF.

This clone was observed a handful of times. The genes are TRBV19 and TRBJ2-7; maybe TRBD1 (5 bases). The V end lost 6 bases, the J end lost 5 bases, and 8 bases lay between the germline ends. Germline values: CDR1 LNHDA, CDR2 SQIVND (reference sequence). The CDR3 loop spans 11 amino acids. The CDR3 loop reads CASRQGHEQYF. Here the CDR3 DNA reads TGTGCCAGTAGGCAGGGCCACGAGCAGTACTTC.

The chain combines TRBV14 with TRBJ2-5; 7 bases match TRBD1. CDR1 SGHDN and CDR2 FVKESK come from the germline V gene. This CDR3 comprises 16 residues. Losses at the gene ends were 0 bases for V and 5 bases for J; bases not matched to a gene: 9. The CDR3 protein is CASSQDWEKGAETQYF. CDR3 nucleotide sequence: TGTGCCAGCAGCCAAGACTGGGAAAAGGGGGCCGAGACCCAGTACTTC.

This clone appeared a few times. The CDR3 DNA reads TGTGCCAGCAGGGCCGGGACAGGGAATGAAAAACTGTTTTTT. Its protein product is CASRAGTGNEKLFF. The chain is built from TRBV2 and TRBJ1-4; 9 positions agree with TRBD1. V gave up 6 bases and J gave up 5 bases; unmatched junction bases: 4. This CDR3 comprises 14 residues. Germline V gives CDR1 SNHLY, CDR2 FYNNEI.

The CDR3 region has the DNA TGCGCCAGCAGTGAGTATCGGGACATGACCTACAATGAGCAGTTCTTC. It specifies CASSEYRDMTYNEQFF. The rearrangement links TRBV10-2 to TRBJ2-1; TRBD1 might be the D (6 bases). The germline CDR1 and CDR2 sequences are WSHSY and SAAADI. The CDR3 spans 16 residues. Trimming left V 1 base short and J 2 bases short, with 12 bases between.